Below, one T cell receptor (beta chain) is given with its context. This sample is part of a study of CD8 T cells in Susac syndrome. Germline CDR1 reads LNHNV; CDR2 reads YYDKDF (reference sequence). With 4 bases clipped from V and 10 bases from J, the junction kept 7 bases outside the gene matches. This CDR3 comprises 13 residues. RNA amounts of about 0.5 to 1 ug underwent reverse transcription with random hexamers. Each CDR3 protein is one row after TCRdb ran MiXCR on the immunoSEQ multiplex PCR reads. This table has fewer than 200,000 distinct CDR3 sequences, approximately 94% appearing once. This chain uses TRBV15 with TRBJ1-1, with 9 bases lining up with TRBD1. The receptor was isolated from a human donor with Susac syndrome. The sequenced sample consisted of CD4+ T cells from PBMCs. CDR3 coding DNA: TGTGCCACCAGCACCTTGACAGGGGGGGTAGCTTTCTTT. Encoded protein: CATSTLTGGVAFF.